These 10 T cell receptor beta chains originate from one sample sequenced in a study of OX40 agonist ivuxolimab in advanced cancers. The repertoire was sequenced with immunoSEQ multiplex PCR; TCRdb's copy has only in-frame clones and lacks some. The sample lists tens of thousands of clones; under 95% were seen once. Sequencing used CD4+ or CD8+ T cells sorted from blood, obtained in a trial of the OX40 agonist ivuxolimab. The receptors come from an adult with an advanced solid tumor such as melanoma, head and neck, liver or kidney cancer.

This clone was picked up one time. J is TRBJ1-1 and V is TRBV5-4, with D unresolved. This CDR3 is built from 15 residues. V was clipped by 6 bases and J by 0 bases, with 15 bases between them. Germline V gives CDR1 SGHNT, CDR2 YYREEE (reference sequence). The CDR3 bases are TGTGCCAGCACTGTGAGCTCGACCTTGAACACTGAAGCTTTCTTT. It yields the protein CASTVSSTLNTEAFF.

This chain uses TRBV5-1 with TRBJ2-1; the match to TRBD2 covers 9 bases. After removal of 0 bases from V and 7 bases from J, the junction contained 17 bases not matched to a gene. Germline V gene data show CDR1 as SGHRS and CDR2 as YFSETQ. This CDR3 is 19 amino acids long. CDR3 sequence (DNA): TGCGCCAGCAGCTTGGCCGGGCTTGGGGGACTAGCAATGGTAAATGAGCAGTTCTTC. Amino acid sequence: CASSLAGLGGLAMVNEQFF.

This clone has only a few counts. The chain recombines TRBV7-9 with TRBJ2-1, with 10 bases matching TRBD2. This CDR3 has 17 residues. Germline assignment: CDR1 SEHNR and CDR2 FQNEAQ (reference sequence). With V trimmed by 5 bases and J by 7 bases, 14 bases remained unmatched. The CDR3 DNA reads TGTGCCAGCAGCCCCCGCGCGGCTAGCGGGAGACCTAATGAGCAGTTCTTC. Translated, it gives CASSPRAASGRPNEQFF.

The chain couples TRBV9 to TRBJ2-3; no definite D call. CDR1 is SGDLS and CDR2 is YYNGEE in the germline V gene. The CDR3 is 12 amino acids. Trimming pared 0 bases from V and 5 bases from J, leaving 4 bases between. As DNA, the CDR3 is TGTGCCAGCAGCGTAGATGGAGATACGCAGTATTTT. It encodes CASSVDGDTQYF.

The chain couples TRBV7-3 to TRBJ2-3; the D gene is possibly TRBD1 (5 bases). The CDR3 is 14 amino acids. Trimming left V 4 bases short and J 0 bases short, with 8 bases between. Looked up from germline, CDR1 is SGHTA and CDR2 is FQGTGA. The CDR3 region has the DNA TGTGCCAGCAGCTCCCAGGGAAGCACAGATACGCAGTATTTT. It translates to CASSSQGSTDTQYF. Together with reference TRBV7-3 and TRBJ2-3, the CDR3 gives the full variable domain: GAGVSQTPSNKVTEKGKYVELRCDPISGHTALYWYRQSLGQGPEFLIYFQGTGAADDSGLPNDRFFAVRPEGSVSTLKIQRTERGDSAVYLCASSSQGSTDTQYFGPGTRLTVL.

The table lists this clone with a few counts. The chain uses TRBV4-2 and TRBJ1-5; no clear D gene. The V end lost 1 base, the J end lost 2 bases, and 6 bases lay between the germline ends. The CDR3 is 14 amino acids. Germline assignment: CDR1 LGHNA and CDR2 YNFKEQ. This CDR3 reads CASSQVGGNQPQHF. The CDR3 region has the DNA TGTGCCAGCAGCCAAGTGGGCGGCAATCAGCCCCAGCATTTT.

This chain connects TRBV11-2 to TRBJ1-5, with a tentative D call TRBD1 (6 bases). Germline V gene sequence: CDR1 SGHAT, CDR2 FQNNGV. The CDR3 runs to 14 residues. Trimming cost V 3 bases and J 0 bases, with 6 bases left between them. The DNA for the CDR3 is TGTGCCAGCAGCTTGGACAGTAGCAATCAGCCCCAGCATTTT. Protein product: CASSLDSSNQPQHF.

V gene TRBV11-2 combines with J gene TRBJ2-7, with D unclear. The CDR3 sequence is 15 residues long. Germline assignment: CDR1 SGHAT and CDR2 FQNNGV. V lost 6 bases and J lost 0, with 15 bases in between. The CDR3 region is CASSPGGRSSYEQYF. The CDR3 coding sequence is TGTGCCAGCAGTCCGGGTGGGCGAAGCTCCTACGAGCAGTACTTC.

The chain couples TRBV19 to TRBJ2-1; the match to TRBD2 covers 7 bases. Losses at the gene ends were 6 bases for V and 5 bases for J; bases not matched to a gene: 16. The CDR3 runs 17 residues. In germline, CDR1 is LNHDA, CDR2 SQIVND (reference sequence). This CDR3 is CASSTNPSGMRNNEQFF. DNA of the CDR3: TGTGCCAGTAGCACAAACCCCAGCGGGATGCGGAACAATGAGCAGTTCTTC. Using reference TRBV19 and TRBJ2-1 for the parts outside the CDR3, the full variable domain is DGGITQSPKYLFRKEGQNVTLSCEQNLNHDAMYWYRQDPGQGLRLIYYSQIVNDFQKGDIAEGYSVSREKKESFPLTVTSAQKNPTAFYLCASSTNPSGMRNNEQFFGPGTRLTVL.

J is TRBJ2-5 and V is TRBV5-4; D gene ambiguous. The CDR3 is made up of 15 amino acids. The germline V and J ends were trimmed by 4 bases and 5 bases, with 18 bases remaining between them. Germline CDR1 reads SGHNT; CDR2 reads YYREEE (reference sequence). CDR3 coding DNA: TGTGCCAGCAGCCCCACCCCCCTCAGACGTGAGACCCAGTACTTC. Its translation is CASSPTPLRRETQYF.